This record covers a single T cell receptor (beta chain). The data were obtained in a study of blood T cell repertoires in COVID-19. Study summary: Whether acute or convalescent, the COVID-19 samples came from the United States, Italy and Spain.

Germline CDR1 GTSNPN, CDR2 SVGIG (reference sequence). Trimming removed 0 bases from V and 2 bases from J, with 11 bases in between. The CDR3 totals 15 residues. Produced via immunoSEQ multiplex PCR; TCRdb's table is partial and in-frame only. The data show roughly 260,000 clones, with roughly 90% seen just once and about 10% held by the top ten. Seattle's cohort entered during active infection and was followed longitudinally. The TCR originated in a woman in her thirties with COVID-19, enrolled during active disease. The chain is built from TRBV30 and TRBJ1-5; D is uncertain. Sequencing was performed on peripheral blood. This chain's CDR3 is CAWSVRASGNQPQHF. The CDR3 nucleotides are TGTGCCTGGAGTGTACGGGCTAGCGGCAATCAGCCCCAGCATTTT. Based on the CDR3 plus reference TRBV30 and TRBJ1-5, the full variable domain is SQTIHQWPATLVQPVGSPLSLECTVEGTSNPNLYWYRQAAGRGLQLLFYSVGIGQISSEVPQNLSASRPQDRQFILSSKKLLLSDSGFYLCAWSVRASGNQPQHFGDGTRLSIL.